These 13 T cell receptor beta chains share one sample of origin, sequenced in a study of cytomegalovirus exposure and HLA in healthy donors. The PCR contained 60 Vbeta and 13 Jbeta primers. Method: immunoSEQ multiplex PCR; TCRdb's copy keeps in-frame clones and lacks some. There are about 160,000 clones in the sample; 70% to 80% occur only once, and 3.5% to 5.5% lies in the top ten. The specimen was PBMCs. The receptors come from a man in his forties or fifties in good health and CMV-seronegative.

The sample holds a few counts of this clone. This chain connects TRBV7-9 to TRBJ2-1; 11 positions match TRBD2. The CDR3 is 16 amino acids. The ends lost 6 bases at V and 4 bases at J; junction bases unmatched: 8. Germline V lookup: CDR1 SEHNR, CDR2 FQNEAQ (reference sequence). The CDR3 DNA reads as TGTGCCAGCAGGTTACCCGGGACTAGCGGTTACAATGAGCAGTTCTTC. It translates to CASRLPGTSGYNEQFF.

V usage is TRBV4-2 and J usage is TRBJ2-3; D gene unclear. CDR1 is LGHNA, CDR2 YNFKEQ, per germline. CDR3 length equals 15 residues. V was clipped by 0 bases and J by 11 bases, with 18 bases between them. The CDR3, as DNA: TGTGCCAGCAGCCAAGATCTACCAGGCCCCTTAAGGCAGTATTTT. It codes for CASSQDLPGPLRQYF.

This clone was seen a single time. The chain employs TRBV6-5 and TRBJ2-5, with D uncertain. CDR3 length equals 13 residues. The V gene's germline CDR1 is MNHEY and CDR2 SVGAGI. The V and J ends lost 2 bases and 4 bases respectively, with 8 bases between them. As DNA, the CDR3 is TGTGCCAGCAGTTACCAAGTGCGAGAGACCCAGTACTTC. Its translation is CASSYQVRETQYF.

The V gene is TRBV5-5, the J gene TRBJ2-7, with D possibly being TRBD1 (6 bases). This CDR3 is 15 amino acids long. Germline V gives CDR1 SGHKS, CDR2 YYEKEE (reference sequence). V lost 4 bases and J lost 8, with 22 bases in between. CDR3 in DNA: TGTGCCAGCAGCGGGCCTGGACAGATCTTATTCCAGCAGTACTTC. This sequence encodes CASSGPGQILFQQYF.

The chain is built from TRBV30 and TRBJ2-5; 7 nucleotides match TRBD1. Germline V lookup: CDR1 GTSNPN, CDR2 SVGIG (reference sequence). Losses at the gene ends were 6 bases for V and 5 bases for J; bases not matched to a gene: 12. The CDR3 runs to 14 residues. CDR3 sequence (DNA): TGTGCCTGTGGCGTAGGGGGCATTAGGGAGACCCAGTACTTC. Its translation: CACGVGGIRETQYF.

The chain is built from TRBV7-6 and TRBJ2-2; the match to TRBD2 covers 8 bases. Germline V gives CDR1 SGHVS, CDR2 FNYEAQ. Unmatched junction bases numbered 5, after V lost 3 bases and J lost 5 bases. The CDR3 consists of 15 residues. CDR3 in amino acids: CASSLSGGSTGELFF. The CDR3 DNA sequence: TGTGCCAGCAGCTTGAGCGGGGGTTCGACCGGGGAGCTGTTTTTT.

The genes are TRBV19 and TRBJ1-2; D not resolved. Germline-derived CDR1 and CDR2 are LNHDA and SQIVND (reference sequence). The CDR3 length is 12 residues. Trimming shortened V by 5 bases and J by 4 bases, and 8 bases separated the two germline ends. The DNA for the CDR3 is TGTGCCAGTAGTCGGGGAGTCTATGGCTACACCTTC. Amino acid sequence: CASSRGVYGYTF. Complete variable domain (other parts from reference TRBV19 and TRBJ1-2): DGGITQSPKYLFRKEGQNVTLSCEQNLNHDAMYWYRQDPGQGLRLIYYSQIVNDFQKGDIAEGYSVSREKKESFPLTVTSAQKNPTAFYLCASSRGVYGYTFGSGTRLTVV.

The count of this clone is one. The chain couples TRBV30 to TRBJ2-7; D possibly corresponds to TRBD1 (5 bases). V lost 0 bases and J lost 3, with 9 bases in between. Per germline, CDR1 GTSNPN and CDR2 SVGIG (reference sequence). The CDR3 spans 13 residues. The DNA of the CDR3 is TGTGCCTGGAGTGTAACAGGAATCTACGAGCAGTACTTC. Amino acids: CAWSVTGIYEQYF. Full variable domain (missing parts from reference TRBV30 and TRBJ2-7): SQTIHQWPATLVQPVGSPLSLECTVEGTSNPNLYWYRQAAGRGLQLLFYSVGIGQISSEVPQNLSASRPQDRQFILSSKKLLLSDSGFYLCAWSVTGIYEQYFGPGTRLTVT.

This chain links TRBV5-1 with TRBJ1-2; no reliable D call. Trimming left V 1 base short and J 4 bases short, with 8 bases between. CDR1 SGHRS and CDR2 YFSETQ come from the germline V gene. There are 13 residues in the CDR3. Here the CDR3 DNA reads TGCGCCAGCAGCTTGTCGGTCGGCTATGGCTACACCTTC. Its translation: CASSLSVGYGYTF.

The rearrangement joins TRBV5-4 to TRBJ1-6; D unresolved. The CDR3 loop spans 16 amino acids. The germline V and J ends were trimmed by 1 base and 8 bases, with 16 bases remaining between them. From germline, CDR1 is SGHNT and CDR2 YYREEE (reference sequence). This chain's CDR3 is CASSLNDELRYSPLHF. CDR3 coding DNA: TGTGCCAGCAGCTTGAATGATGAACTAAGGTATTCACCCCTCCACTTT.

The chain is built from TRBV7-9 and TRBJ2-7, with D possibly being TRBD1 (6 bases). Germline V gene lookup returns CDR1 SEHNR and CDR2 FQNEAQ (reference sequence). V was pared by 5 bases and J by 6 bases, with 11 bases between. This CDR3 is 12 amino acids long. The CDR3, as DNA: TGTGCCAGCAGCCTCATCAGGGGCGAGCAGTACTTC. Residues: CASSLIRGEQYF.

The gene calls are TRBV5-1 and TRBJ2-7, with a weak D call TRBD1 (6 bases). Germline V lookup: CDR1 SGHRS, CDR2 YFSETQ. With 4 bases removed from V and 3 bases from J, the gap between germline ends came to 14 bases. This CDR3 spans 14 amino acids. CDR3 region: CASSPGQGFYEQYF. Here the CDR3 DNA reads TGCGCCAGCAGCCCGGGACAAGGGTTCTACGAGCAGTACTTC.

The gene calls are TRBV14 and TRBJ2-6; D remains ambiguous. CDR1 is SGHDN and CDR2 is FVKESK in the germline V gene. The germline V and J ends were trimmed by 4 bases and 2 bases, with 9 bases remaining between them. The CDR3 runs 15 residues. The chain's CDR3 is CASSRPSTGANVLTF. The CDR3 DNA follows: TGTGCCAGCAGCCGCCCTAGTACTGGGGCCAACGTCCTGACTTTC.